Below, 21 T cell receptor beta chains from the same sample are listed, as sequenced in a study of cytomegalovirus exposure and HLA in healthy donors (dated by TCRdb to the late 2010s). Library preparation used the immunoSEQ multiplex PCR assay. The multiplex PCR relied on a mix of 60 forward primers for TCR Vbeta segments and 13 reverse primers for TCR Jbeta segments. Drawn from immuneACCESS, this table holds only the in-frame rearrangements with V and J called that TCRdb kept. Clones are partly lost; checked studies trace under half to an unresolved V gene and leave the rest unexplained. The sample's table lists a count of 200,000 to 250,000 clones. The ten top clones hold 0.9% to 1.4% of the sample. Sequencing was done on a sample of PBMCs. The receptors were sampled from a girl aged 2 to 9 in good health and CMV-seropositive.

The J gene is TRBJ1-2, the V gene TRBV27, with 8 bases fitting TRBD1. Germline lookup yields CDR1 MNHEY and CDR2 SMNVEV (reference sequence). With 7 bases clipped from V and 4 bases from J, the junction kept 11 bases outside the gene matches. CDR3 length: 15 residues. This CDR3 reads CASKIGPGTGYGYTF. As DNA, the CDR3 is TGTGCCAGCAAAATTGGGCCCGGGACAGGCTATGGCTACACCTTC.

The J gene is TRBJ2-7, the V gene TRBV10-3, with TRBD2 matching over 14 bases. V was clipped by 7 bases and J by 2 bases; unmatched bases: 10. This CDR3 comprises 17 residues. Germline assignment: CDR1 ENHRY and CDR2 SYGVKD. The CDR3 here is CAITGTSGSLPTYEQYF. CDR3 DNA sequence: TGTGCCATCACCGGGACTAGCGGGAGTTTGCCGACCTACGAGCAGTACTTC.

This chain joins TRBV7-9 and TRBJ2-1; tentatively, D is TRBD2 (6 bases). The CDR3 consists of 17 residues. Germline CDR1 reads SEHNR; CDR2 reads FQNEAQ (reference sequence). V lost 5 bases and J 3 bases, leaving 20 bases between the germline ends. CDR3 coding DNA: TGTGCCAGCAGCCCACCATTTCGGGAGCAGAGCTACAATGAGCAGTTCTTC. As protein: CASSPPFREQSYNEQFF.

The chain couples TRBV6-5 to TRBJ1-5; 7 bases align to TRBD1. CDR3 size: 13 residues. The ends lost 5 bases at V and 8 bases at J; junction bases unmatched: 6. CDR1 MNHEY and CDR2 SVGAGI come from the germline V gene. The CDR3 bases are TGTGCCAGCAGTGGTACAGGGGCTGAGCCCCAGCATTTT. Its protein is CASSGTGAEPQHF.

In DNA, the CDR3 is TGTGCCAGCAGTCAGGGACTCTCGGTTGCGGAAAAACTGTTTTTT. Translating gives CASSQGLSVAEKLFF. The genes are TRBV6-5 and TRBJ1-4; a possible D gene is TRBD1 (5 bases). CDR3 length: 15 amino acids. Germline V gene sequence: CDR1 MNHEY, CDR2 SVGAGI. V was pared by 5 bases and J by 8 bases, with 18 bases between.

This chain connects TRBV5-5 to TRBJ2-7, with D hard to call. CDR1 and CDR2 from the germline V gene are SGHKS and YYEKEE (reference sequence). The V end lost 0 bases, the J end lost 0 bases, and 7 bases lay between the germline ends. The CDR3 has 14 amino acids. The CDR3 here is CASSLVSSSYEQYF. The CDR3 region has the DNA TGTGCCAGCAGCTTGGTTTCGAGCTCCTACGAGCAGTACTTC.

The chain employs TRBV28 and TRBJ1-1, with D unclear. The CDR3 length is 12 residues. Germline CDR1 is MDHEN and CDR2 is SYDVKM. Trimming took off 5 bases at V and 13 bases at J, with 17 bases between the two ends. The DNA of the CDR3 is TGTGCCAGCAGTCTTCTCGGAGGATCGGGTTTCTTT. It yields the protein CASSLLGGSGFF.

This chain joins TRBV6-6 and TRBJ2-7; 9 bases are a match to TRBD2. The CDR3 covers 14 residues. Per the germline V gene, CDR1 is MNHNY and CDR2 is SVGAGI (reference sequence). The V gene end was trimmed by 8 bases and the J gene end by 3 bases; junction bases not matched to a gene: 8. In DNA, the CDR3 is TGTGCCAGCGGCACGGGACTAGCAGGCTACGAGCAGTACTTC. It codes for CASGTGLAGYEQYF.

The CDR3 nucleotides read TGCAGCGTTGGAGTCACCTACGAGCAGTACTTC. Amino acid sequence: CSVGVTYEQYF. The V and J genes are TRBV29-1 and TRBJ2-7; D is undetermined. This CDR3 has 11 amino acids. Trimming pared 4 bases from V and 2 bases from J, leaving 6 bases between. Germline lookup yields CDR1 SQVTM and CDR2 ANQGSEA.

The CDR3 reads CASSYLLASWNNEQFF. CDR3 bases: TGTGCCAGCAGTTACTTGTTGGCTAGTTGGAACAATGAGCAGTTCTTC. The chain has TRBV6-5 and TRBJ2-1; D is unresolved. V lost 1 base to trimming and J lost 5 bases, with 15 bases between them. Germline V gives CDR1 MNHEY, CDR2 SVGAGI. The CDR3 length is 16 residues.

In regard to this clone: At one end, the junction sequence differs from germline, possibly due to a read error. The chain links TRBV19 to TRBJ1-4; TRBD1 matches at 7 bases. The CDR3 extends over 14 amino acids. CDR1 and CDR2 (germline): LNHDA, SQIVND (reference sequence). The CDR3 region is CASTGVATNEKLFF. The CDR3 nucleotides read TGTGCGAGTACAGGGGTTGCAACTAATGAAAAACTGTTTTTT. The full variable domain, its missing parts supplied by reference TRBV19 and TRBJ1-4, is DGGITQSPKYLFRKEGQNVTLSCEQNLNHDAMYWYRQDPGQGLRLIYYSQIVNDFQKGDIAEGYSVSREKKESFPLTVTSAQKNPTAFYLCASTGVATNEKLFFGSGTQLSVL.

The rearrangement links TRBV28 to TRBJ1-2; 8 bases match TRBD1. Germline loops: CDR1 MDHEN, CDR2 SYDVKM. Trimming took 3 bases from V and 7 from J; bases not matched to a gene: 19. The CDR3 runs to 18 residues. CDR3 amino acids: CASSLGSGGLGSVRGYTF. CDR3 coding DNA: TGTGCCAGCAGTTTGGGGTCAGGGGGCCTCGGGTCGGTACGTGGCTACACCTTC.

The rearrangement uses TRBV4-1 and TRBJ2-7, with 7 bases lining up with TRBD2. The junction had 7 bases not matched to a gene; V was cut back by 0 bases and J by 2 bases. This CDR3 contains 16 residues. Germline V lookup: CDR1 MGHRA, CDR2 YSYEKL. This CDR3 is CASSQEASGTPYEQYF. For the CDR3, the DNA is TGCGCCAGCAGCCAAGAGGCCAGCGGGACGCCCTACGAGCAGTACTTC.

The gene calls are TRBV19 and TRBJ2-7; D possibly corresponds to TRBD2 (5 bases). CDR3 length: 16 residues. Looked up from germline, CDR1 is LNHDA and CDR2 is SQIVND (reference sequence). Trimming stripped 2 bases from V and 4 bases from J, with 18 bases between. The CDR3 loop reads CASSIFRGVWGYEQYF. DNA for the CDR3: TGTGCCAGTAGTATATTCCGGGGTGTATGGGGATACGAGCAGTACTTC.

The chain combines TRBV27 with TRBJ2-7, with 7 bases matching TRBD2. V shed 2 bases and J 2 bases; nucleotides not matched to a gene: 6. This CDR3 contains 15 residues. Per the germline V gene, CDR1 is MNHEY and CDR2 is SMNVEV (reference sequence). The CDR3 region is CASSLGRGRPYEQYF. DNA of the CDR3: TGTGCCAGCAGTTTAGGGAGGGGCCGGCCCTACGAGCAGTACTTC.

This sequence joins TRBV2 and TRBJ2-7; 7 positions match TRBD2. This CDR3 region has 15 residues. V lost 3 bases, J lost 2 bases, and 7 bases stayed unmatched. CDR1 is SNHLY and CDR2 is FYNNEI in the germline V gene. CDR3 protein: CASSDVGRATYEQYF. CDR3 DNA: TGTGCCAGCAGTGACGTAGGGAGGGCAACCTACGAGCAGTACTTC.

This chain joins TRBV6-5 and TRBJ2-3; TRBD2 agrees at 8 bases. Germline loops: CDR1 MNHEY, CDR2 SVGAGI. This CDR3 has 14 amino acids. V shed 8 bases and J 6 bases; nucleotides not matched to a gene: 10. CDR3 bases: TGTGCCAGCTGTCTGCGCGGGGGGACTGATACGCAGTATTTT. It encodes CASCLRGGTDTQYF.

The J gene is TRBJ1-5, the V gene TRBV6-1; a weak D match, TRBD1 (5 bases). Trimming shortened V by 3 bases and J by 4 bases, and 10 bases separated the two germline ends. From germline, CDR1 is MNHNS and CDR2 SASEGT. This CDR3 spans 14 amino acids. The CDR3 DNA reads TGTGCCAGCAGTGACCGACAGCATAATCAGCCCCAGCATTTT. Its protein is CASSDRQHNQPQHF.

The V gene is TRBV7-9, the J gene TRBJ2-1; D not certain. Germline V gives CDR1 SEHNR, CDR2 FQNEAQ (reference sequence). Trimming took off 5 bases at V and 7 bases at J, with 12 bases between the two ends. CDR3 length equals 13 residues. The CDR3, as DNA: TGTGCCAGCAGCCCTCGCGATAAGAATGAGCAGTTCTTC. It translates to CASSPRDKNEQFF.

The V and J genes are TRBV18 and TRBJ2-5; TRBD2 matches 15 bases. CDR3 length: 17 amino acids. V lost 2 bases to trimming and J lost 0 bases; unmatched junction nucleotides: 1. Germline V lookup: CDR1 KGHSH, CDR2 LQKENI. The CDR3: CASSPGLAGGYQETQYF. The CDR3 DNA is TGTGCCAGCTCACCAGGACTAGCGGGAGGGTACCAAGAGACCCAGTACTTC.

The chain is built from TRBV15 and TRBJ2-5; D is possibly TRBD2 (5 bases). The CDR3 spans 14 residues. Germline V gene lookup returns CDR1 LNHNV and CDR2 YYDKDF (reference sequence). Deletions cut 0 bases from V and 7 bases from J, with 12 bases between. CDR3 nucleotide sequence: TGTGCCACCAGCAGAGATGAGGCCGGAGGGACCCAGTACTTC. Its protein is CATSRDEAGGTQYF.